This TCR beta chain derives from a study of T cells in localized non-small cell lung cancer. Study-wide findings and caveats: Increased T cell density in blood showed an association with longer overall survival.

V lost 1 base to trimming and J lost 3 bases, with 7 bases between them. This CDR3 contains 13 residues. Germline lookup yields CDR1 SGHDN and CDR2 FVKESK. This clone came up a few times. The antigen is undetermined. The assay was immunoSEQ multiplex PCR, and TCRdb's table has in-frame clones only and misses some. The table lists 1,500 or so clones, 25% to 35% of them singletons. V is TRBV14 and J is TRBJ2-7; no clear D gene. The source is a man aged 35-75 years with stage I lung adenocarcinoma. Sequencing was performed on normal lung tissue next to the tumor, taken before any cancer treatment. The CDR3 bases are TGTGCCAGCAGCCAAGTTCGCGGCTACGAGCAGTACTTC. Encoded protein: CASSQVRGYEQYF.